This T cell receptor (beta chain) came from a study of shared clonotypes between healthy human individuals. Original handling: Filtering was not the same, since immunoSEQ gave junction-only sequences without quality scores. Clones were read by immunoSEQ multiplex PCR, and TCRdb kept only the in-frame ones, dropping some. The D gene and trimming were derived from the DNA, and the V and J assignments and clone size from that table. Of under 2.5 million clones in the sample, about 90% are singletons; the top ten hold approximately 0.4%. Concerning this clone: Its target is unknown.

Nashville, Tennessee was home to all donors, each a Caucasian adult. Whole-study findings and limits: Four donors shared about 4.5% of their naive CD4 clonotypes. A reduction in generation probabilities was seen for non-shared clonotypes relative to those shared by all four donors.

Germline V lookup: CDR1 MNHNS, CDR2 SASEGT. The V end lost 3 bases, the J end lost 1 base, and 10 bases lay between the germline ends. The CDR3 covers 15 residues. The clonotype was recovered from a man aged 18 to 30 in good health. Some clones in this sample may be carry-over from other donors' samples. The source material was naive CD4+ T cells from PBMCs. Sample subset: CD45RA+ positively selected. V usage is TRBV6-1 and J usage is TRBJ2-4, with D hard to call. In DNA, the CDR3 is TGTGCCAGCAGTGAGGACCGAAAGGCCAAAAACATTCAGTACTTC. It codes for CASSEDRKAKNIQYF.